The 26 T cell receptor beta chains in this list originate from one sample, sequenced in a study of blood T cell repertoires in COVID-19. Assay: immunoSEQ multiplex PCR; the TCRdb copy retains only in-frame clones and omits some. The profile covers fewer than 90,000 clones, with 88% appearing a single time and 1.5% to 2% taken by the ten largest. Sequences were obtained from peripheral blood. The receptors were gathered from a woman of 80 years or more with active or convalescent COVID-19.

The rearrangement uses TRBV14 and TRBJ1-5, with TRBD1 matching 9 bases. In germline, CDR1 is SGHDN, CDR2 FVKESK. The CDR3 loop spans 16 amino acids. J lost 2 bases, V lost 3 bases, and 5 bases had no gene match. CDR3: CASSQMGQGGNQPQHF. The CDR3 nucleotides read TGTGCCAGCAGCCAGATGGGACAGGGCGGCAATCAGCCCCAGCATTTT.

V usage is TRBV2 and J usage is TRBJ2-2; D may be TRBD1 (6 bases). Trimming removed 6 bases from V and 0 bases from J, with 11 bases in between. The germline gives CDR1 SNHLY, CDR2 FYNNEI. The CDR3 covers 15 residues. The CDR3 here is CASRGAVTNTGELFF. The CDR3 region has the DNA TGTGCCAGCAGGGGGGCAGTAACGAACACCGGGGAGCTGTTTTTT.

The chain couples TRBV5-6 to TRBJ2-7; 9 nucleotides align to TRBD1. CDR1 is SGHDT and CDR2 is YYEEEE in the germline V gene. This CDR3 spans 16 amino acids. The V segment lost 2 bases and the J segment 3 bases; nucleotides outside the gene matches: 9. CDR3 DNA: TGTGCCAGCAGCTTAGGGACAGGGATCGGGGACTACGAGCAGTACTTC. It translates to CASSLGTGIGDYEQYF.

The chain combines TRBV7-8 with TRBJ1-1; unclear D gene. CDR3 size: 15 residues. V shed 1 base and J shed 0 bases, with 9 bases lying between them. Per the germline V gene, CDR1 is SGHVS and CDR2 is FQNEAQ. CDR3 sequence (DNA): TGTGCCAGCAGCTTAGGGGCAGGATTGAACACTGAAGCTTTCTTT. Its protein is CASSLGAGLNTEAFF.

This chain joins TRBV5-3 and TRBJ1-4; D gene uncertain. TRBV5-3 is identified as an open reading frame with a role that is uncertain. The V end was cut by 4 bases, the J end by 0 bases, with 10 bases between. This CDR3 has 15 residues. DNA of the CDR3: TGTGCCAGAAGCCCAGACACTGCAACTAATGAAAAACTGTTTTTT. Amino acids: CARSPDTATNEKLFF.

The V and J genes are TRBV5-1 and TRBJ2-5, with 10 bases that match TRBD2. Losses at the gene ends were 2 bases for V and 2 bases for J; bases not matched to a gene: 3. The CDR3 covers 15 residues. Germline lookup yields CDR1 SGHRS and CDR2 YFSETQ. CDR3: CASSFGSGGQETQYF. The CDR3, as DNA: TGCGCCAGCAGCTTCGGTAGCGGGGGGCAAGAGACCCAGTACTTC.

The chain recombines TRBV18 with TRBJ2-5; unclear D gene. CDR3 length equals 15 residues. The V gene lost 2 bases and the J gene lost 2 bases, with 12 bases spanning the gap. Germline V lookup: CDR1 KGHSH, CDR2 LQKENI. The CDR3 DNA follows: TGTGCCAGCTCACCATTTGGGCCACCACAAGAGACCCAGTACTTC. Translated, it gives CASSPFGPPQETQYF.

This chain connects TRBV6-6 to TRBJ2-1, with 14 bases lining up with TRBD2. V shed 6 bases and J 0 bases; nucleotides not matched to a gene: 1. The CDR3 covers 16 residues. Germline V gene data show CDR1 as MNHNY and CDR2 as SVGAGI (reference sequence). This CDR3 is CASRGLAGDSYNEQFF. CDR3 nucleotide sequence: TGTGCCAGCAGGGGACTAGCGGGAGACTCCTACAATGAGCAGTTCTTC.

The V call is TRBV6-2 or TRBV6-3, the J call TRBJ1-1, with D uncertain. Germline V lookup: CDR1 MNHEY, CDR2 SVGEGT. The CDR3 totals 12 residues. V lost 2 bases and J lost 8, with 9 bases in between. The CDR3 region has the DNA TGTGCCAGCAGTTACATCGCCGAGGAAGCTTTCTTT. It is translated as CASSYIAEEAFF.

The CDR3 bases are TGTGCCATCAGTGAGCCCGGGACAGGGGATTCACCCCTCCACTTT. As protein: CAISEPGTGDSPLHF. The chain employs TRBV10-3 and TRBJ1-6; TRBD1 matches at 10 bases. The CDR3 contains 15 residues. Germline CDR1 ENHRY, CDR2 SYGVKD. Losses at the gene ends were 2 bases for V and 8 bases for J; bases not matched to a gene: 3.

This clone appeared a single time. The chain combines TRBV19 with TRBJ2-3; 9 positions match TRBD2. CDR3 length: 16 amino acids. The V and J ends lost 6 bases and 0 bases, in that order; junction bases with no gene match: 7. Per the germline V gene, CDR1 is LNHDA and CDR2 is SQIVND (reference sequence). CDR3 sequence reads: CASRNAGGTSTDTQYF. CDR3 DNA sequence: TGTGCCAGTAGGAATGCGGGAGGGACTAGCACAGATACGCAGTATTTT.

J is TRBJ2-3 and V is TRBV6-5; 8 nucleotides align to TRBD2. The germline V gene has CDR1 MNHEY and CDR2 SVGAGI. V gave up 5 bases and J gave up 4 bases; unmatched junction bases: 8. This CDR3 spans 15 amino acids. The CDR3 coding sequence is TGTGCCAGCAGTAGAGCGGGAGTAGTCCCAGATACGCAGTATTTT. This gives the protein CASSRAGVVPDTQYF.

This sequence joins TRBV18 and TRBJ2-7, with TRBD1 as a possible D gene (5 bases). The CDR3 consists of 14 residues. The germline V and J ends were trimmed by 6 bases and 2 bases, with 14 bases remaining between them. The germline gives CDR1 KGHSH, CDR2 LQKENI. CDR3 protein: CASSPSTVTYEQYF. The CDR3 DNA sequence: TGTGCCAGCTCTCCCTCGACAGTTACCTACGAGCAGTACTTC.

The V and J genes are TRBV7-8 and TRBJ2-7; a weak D match, TRBD2 (5 bases). There are 17 residues in the CDR3. The ends were cut back, 1 base at V and 5 bases at J, with 21 bases in the middle. The V gene's germline CDR1 is SGHVS and CDR2 FQNEAQ. The CDR3 region has the DNA TGTGCCAGCAGCTTAGGGTCACTAGTTCGAATCCGGAACGAGCAGTACTTC. Translating it yields CASSLGSLVRIRNEQYF.

This clone was counted between two and nine times. The chain uses TRBV19 and TRBJ2-7, with TRBD1 identical over 8 bases. J was trimmed by 5 bases and V by 3 bases; bases with no gene match: 9. Germline CDR1 LNHDA, CDR2 SQIVND (reference sequence). The length of the CDR3 is 15 residues. CDR3 sequence reads: CASSMSRTGRHEQYF. CDR3 coding DNA: TGTGCCAGTAGTATGTCGAGGACAGGGAGGCACGAGCAGTACTTC.

The chain joins TRBV6-1 to TRBJ1-2; D is ambiguous. V was pared by 3 bases and J by 5 bases, with 10 bases between. The CDR3 extends over 13 amino acids. CDR1 is MNHNS and CDR2 is SASEGT in the germline V gene. CDR3 region: CASSDRREYGYTF. The DNA for the CDR3 is TGTGCCAGCAGTGACAGACGGGAATATGGCTACACCTTC.

This chain joins TRBV30 and TRBJ1-2, with a tentative D call TRBD1 (5 bases). Germline loops: CDR1 GTSNPN, CDR2 SVGIG (reference sequence). The CDR3 sequence is 13 residues long. V gave up 3 bases and J gave up 3 bases, with 11 bases separating them. The DNA for the CDR3 is TGTGCCTGGAGCGGGGACTTCGACTATGGCTACACCTTC. The encoded protein is CAWSGDFDYGYTF. The full variable domain, completed using reference TRBV30 and TRBJ1-2, is SQTIHQWPATLVQPVGSPLSLECTVEGTSNPNLYWYRQAAGRGLQLLFYSVGIGQISSEVPQNLSASRPQDRQFILSSKKLLLSDSGFYLCAWSGDFDYGYTFGSGTRLTVV.

The chain couples TRBV28 to TRBJ2-3, with D unclear. The CDR3 is 15 amino acids. Trimming pared 8 bases from V and 1 base from J, leaving 16 bases between. Germline V gene lookup returns CDR1 MDHEN and CDR2 SYDVKM. CDR3 sequence (DNA): TGTGCCAGCTCCCCAAGCGACGGAGGCACAGATACGCAGTATTTT. Translation gives CASSPSDGGTDTQYF.

The chain couples TRBV5-6 to TRBJ1-3; 7 nucleotides align to TRBD1. V shed 3 bases and J 4 bases; nucleotides not matched to a gene: 4. The CDR3 spans 14 residues. CDR1 and CDR2 (germline): SGHDT, YYEEEE. The chain's CDR3 is CASSSDRDGNTIYF. The CDR3 DNA reads TGTGCCAGCAGCTCCGACAGGGACGGAAACACCATATATTTT.

The gene calls are TRBV5-1 and TRBJ1-4, with D possibly TRBD1 on 5 matching bases. CDR3 length equals 15 residues. The V end lost 0 bases, the J end lost 5 bases, and 11 bases lay between the germline ends. CDR1 and CDR2 (germline): SGHRS, YFSETQ. The CDR3 is CASSLDGGSNEKLFF. CDR3 nucleotide sequence: TGCGCCAGCAGCTTGGATGGGGGGTCGAATGAAAAACTGTTTTTT.

This clone showed up just once. This chain links TRBV7-2 with TRBJ1-2; D may be TRBD1 (6 bases). CDR1 is SGHTA and CDR2 is FQGNSA in the germline V gene. Deletions cut 4 bases from V and 2 bases from J, with 17 bases between. This CDR3 has 16 residues. The CDR3 sequence is CASSSVGGQGNYGYTF. DNA of the CDR3: TGTGCCAGCAGCTCCGTAGGCGGTCAGGGGAACTATGGCTACACCTTC.

V gene TRBV7-2 combines with J gene TRBJ1-5; 8 nucleotides align to TRBD1. This CDR3 is 15 amino acids long. Germline V gene lookup returns CDR1 SGHTA and CDR2 FQGNSA. Losses at the gene ends were 5 bases for V and 3 bases for J; bases not matched to a gene: 6. The CDR3: CASSPGQAINQPQHF. CDR3 nucleotide sequence: TGTGCCAGCAGCCCGGGACAGGCAATCAATCAGCCCCAGCATTTT.

This clone was observed once. The J gene is TRBJ1-4, the V gene TRBV20-1; no reliable D call. The CDR3 has 14 amino acids. CDR1 is DFQATT, CDR2 SNEGSKA, per germline (reference sequence). The V end was cut by 3 bases, the J end by 2 bases, with 10 bases between. CDR3 sequence: CSASGGSTNEKLFF. CDR3 bases: TGCAGTGCTAGTGGAGGGTCCACTAATGAAAAACTGTTTTTT.

The chain is built from TRBV5-6 and TRBJ2-3; D is ambiguous. Deletions cut 0 bases from V and 5 bases from J, with 13 bases between. The CDR3 sequence is 15 residues long. Germline CDR1 is SGHDT and CDR2 is YYEEEE. CDR3 coding DNA: TGTGCCAGCAGCTTGGCACTGAGCCTTAAAGATACGCAGTATTTT. It yields the protein CASSLALSLKDTQYF.

This chain connects TRBV7-2 to TRBJ1-4; maybe TRBD1 (6 bases). The CDR3 is 15 amino acids. Trimming removed 6 bases at V and 8 bases at J, with 19 bases between. CDR1 is SGHTA and CDR2 is FQGNSA in the germline V gene. The CDR3: CASSHLRARGEKLFF. The CDR3 DNA reads as TGTGCCAGCAGTCATTTGAGGGCCAGGGGCGAAAAACTGTTTTTT.

The chain uses TRBV6-2 or TRBV6-3 and TRBJ2-2, with D hard to call. This CDR3 has 15 residues. V was trimmed by 3 bases and J by 6 bases, leaving 14 bases between them. CDR1 is MNHEY, CDR2 SVGEGT, per germline. CDR3 region: CASSYRDFRPGELFF. DNA for the CDR3: TGTGCCAGCAGTTATCGTGACTTTAGACCCGGGGAGCTGTTTTTT.